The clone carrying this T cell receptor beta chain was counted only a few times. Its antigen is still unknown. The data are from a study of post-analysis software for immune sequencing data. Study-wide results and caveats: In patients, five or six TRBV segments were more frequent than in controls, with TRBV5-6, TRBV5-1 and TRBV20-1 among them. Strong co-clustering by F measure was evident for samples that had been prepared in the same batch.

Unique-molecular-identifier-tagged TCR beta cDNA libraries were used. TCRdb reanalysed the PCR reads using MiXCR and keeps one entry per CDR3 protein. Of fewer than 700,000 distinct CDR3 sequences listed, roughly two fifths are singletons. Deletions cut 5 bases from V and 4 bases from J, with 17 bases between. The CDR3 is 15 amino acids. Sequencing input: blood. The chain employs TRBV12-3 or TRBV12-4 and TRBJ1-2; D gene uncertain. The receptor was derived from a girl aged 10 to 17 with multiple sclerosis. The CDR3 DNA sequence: TGTGCCAGCAGTCCAAGGGCCTCGGAGGTCTATGGCTACACCTTC. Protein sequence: CASSPRASEVYGYTF.